The next 18 T cell receptor beta chains were all read from a single sample in a study of molecular identifiers for immune sequencing clone quantification. TCRdb itself ran the PCR reads through MiXCR, one entry per CDR3 protein. The sample records hundreds of thousands of distinct CDR3 sequences, about 20% being singletons. The sequenced material came from naive CD8+ T cells from blood, with Jurkat cell RNA spiked in. The subset: FACS-sorted CD8+CD4-CCR7+CD45RA+ naive T cells. The receptors stem from a human donor in good health. Some libraries in this study had Jurkat cell RNA spiked in.

The CDR3 nucleotides are TGTGCCAGCAGTAGGTGGGAAGGGGATGAACAGCCCCAGCATTTT. This codes for CASSRWEGDEQPQHF. The V gene is TRBV6-2 or TRBV6-3, the J gene TRBJ1-5; the D gene is possibly TRBD1 (5 bases). The CDR3 has 15 residues. The V gene's germline CDR1 is MNHEY and CDR2 SVGEGT. The V and J ends lost 5 bases and 7 bases respectively, with 18 bases between them.

With regard to this clonotype: A clone one base away is much larger, so this may be a read error. The chain combines TRBV20-1 with TRBJ2-4; tentatively, D is TRBD1 (5 bases). Germline-derived CDR1 and CDR2 are DFQATT and SNEGSKA (reference sequence). This CDR3 comprises 13 residues. The CDR3 DNA sequence: TGCAGTGCTAGAAGGGGTGCCAAAACCATTCAGTACTTC. Amino acid sequence: CSARRGAKTIQYF.

This rearrangement joins TRBV3-1 to TRBJ2-1; 13 bases fit TRBD2. Germline loops: CDR1 LGHDT, CDR2 YNNKEL (reference sequence). V dropped 5 bases and J dropped 7; count of bases not matched to a gene: 5. This CDR3 has 15 residues. The CDR3 bases are TGTGCCAGCAGCGACCGGACTAGCGGGAGTAATGAGCAGTTCTTC. Encoded protein: CASSDRTSGSNEQFF.

This clonotype was counted ten times or more. V usage is TRBV5-5 and J usage is TRBJ2-7; D gene unclear. Trimming stripped 0 bases from V and 4 bases from J, with 11 bases between. CDR1 is SGHKS, CDR2 YYEKEE, per germline (reference sequence). This CDR3 is 14 amino acids long. The CDR3 nucleotides read TGTGCCAGCAGCTTGGCCGACGGACCTTACGAGCAGTACTTC. Encoded protein: CASSLADGPYEQYF.

On this clonotype itself: A much more abundant neighbour one base away suggests this may be a read error. The J gene is TRBJ2-5, the V gene TRBV4-1; D call uncertain. The CDR3 consists of 14 residues. V was clipped by 2 bases and J by 0 bases, with 7 bases between them. Germline V lookup: CDR1 MGHRA, CDR2 YSYEKL. CDR3 nucleotide sequence: TGCGCCAGCAGCCAAACGCCAAACCAAGAGACCCAGTACTTC. It encodes CASSQTPNQETQYF.

This clonotype was observed many times. The chain recombines TRBV16 with TRBJ1-5, with D uncertain. V was shortened by 3 bases and J by 0 bases, with 6 bases between the two germline ends. From germline, CDR1 is KGHSY and CDR2 FQNENV. This CDR3 comprises 14 residues. In nucleotides, the CDR3 is TGTGCCAGCAGCCACACACATAGCAATCAGCCCCAGCATTTT. The encoded protein is CASSHTHSNQPQHF.

Ten or more counts support this clonotype. The rearrangement uses TRBV5-6 and TRBJ1-2; no firm D call. Germline-derived CDR1 and CDR2 are SGHDT and YYEEEE. The CDR3 sequence is 13 residues long. V was cut by 4 bases and J by 1 base, with 8 bases left in between. The CDR3 nucleotides read TGTGCCAGCAGCGCATCAAATAACTATGGCTACACCTTC. Translating it yields CASSASNNYGYTF.

This clonotype was seen only once. A single base separates this from a much larger clone, so it may be a read error. The chain joins TRBV27 to TRBJ2-3; TRBD2 aligns across 7 bases. Unmatched junction bases numbered 8, after V lost 4 bases and J lost 1 base. The germline gives CDR1 MNHEY, CDR2 SMNVEV (reference sequence). The CDR3 has 16 amino acids. CDR3 in amino acids: CASSYPAGTGTDTQYF. The CDR3 coding sequence is TGTGCCAGCAGTTACCCAGCGGGGACCGGCACAGATACGCAGTATTTT.

V gene TRBV11-2 combines with J gene TRBJ2-7; unclear D gene. The CDR3 has 11 amino acids. The V end was cut by 7 bases, the J end by 5 bases, with 9 bases between. In germline, CDR1 is SGHAT, CDR2 FQNNGV. CDR3 nucleotide sequence: TGTGCCAGCAAGTCCTACCACGAGCAGTACTTC. It translates to CASKSYHEQYF.

This clonotype appeared many times. V usage is TRBV29-1 and J usage is TRBJ2-1; D gene unclear. V shed 7 bases and J shed 7 bases, with 14 bases lying between them. The CDR3 runs to 12 residues. Germline loops: CDR1 SQVTM, CDR2 ANQGSEA. The CDR3 coding sequence is TGCAGCGCTGAGGTCCTAGGGAATGAGCAGTTCTTC. This sequence encodes CSAEVLGNEQFF.

This clonotype was counted at least ten times. The chain has TRBV6-2 or TRBV6-3 and TRBJ1-1, with a weak D call TRBD1 (5 bases). The CDR3 loop spans 11 amino acids. CDR1 and CDR2 from the germline V gene are MNHEY and SVGEGT. With 6 bases removed from V and 7 bases from J, the gap between germline ends came to 9 bases. In DNA form, the CDR3 reads TGTGCCAGCAGGATAGGGGTTGAAGCTTTCTTT. This encodes CASRIGVEAFF.

CDR3 in amino acids: CASSKGDWGQGFEDGQFF. The CDR3 DNA follows: TGTGCCAGCAGCAAAGGGGATTGGGGACAGGGCTTTGAGGATGGGCAGTTCTTC. V and J are TRBV21-1 and TRBJ2-1; the table's D gene call, TRBD1, was not cross checked with the DNA. TRBV21-1 has pseudogene status. This CDR3 has 18 amino acids.

Notes on this clonotype: This may come from a read error, since a much larger clone is one base off. The chain couples TRBV19 to TRBJ2-3, with TRBD2 identical over 15 bases. The CDR3 runs 16 residues. Per the germline V gene, CDR1 is LNHDA and CDR2 is SQIVND (reference sequence). The V gene end was trimmed by 11 bases and the J gene end by 4 bases; junction bases not matched to a gene: 10. The CDR3 DNA sequence: TGTGCCTCGGTAGGACTAGCGGGGGGGGGCGCAGATACGCAGTATTTT. Amino acid sequence: CASVGLAGGGADTQYF.

The sample holds many counts of this clonotype. The V and J genes are TRBV27 and TRBJ2-7; 10 bases align to TRBD1. Trimming cost V 2 bases and J 2 bases; bases outside gene matches: 6. The CDR3 totals 16 residues. The V gene's germline CDR1 is MNHEY and CDR2 SMNVEV (reference sequence). In DNA form, the CDR3 reads TGTGCCAGCAGTTTAGCGGGACAGGGGACCCCCTACGAGCAGTACTTC. Protein: CASSLAGQGTPYEQYF.

This clonotype was seen more than once but under ten times. This rearrangement joins TRBV12-3 or TRBV12-4 to TRBJ1-2; D uncertain. The CDR3 contains 14 residues. V was pared by 3 bases and J by 4 bases, with 12 bases between. The chain's CDR3 is CASSFSGWAYGYTF. The CDR3 DNA reads as TGTGCCAGCAGTTTCTCGGGGTGGGCCTATGGCTACACCTTC.

This clonotype was observed a handful of times. This chain links TRBV7-9 with TRBJ1-1; 11 nucleotides match TRBD1. This CDR3 is 16 amino acids long. V gave up 5 bases and J gave up 0 bases; unmatched junction bases: 5. Germline V gene sequence: CDR1 SEHNR, CDR2 FQNEAQ (reference sequence). The CDR3 here is CASSIPGQGVNTEAFF. The CDR3 bases are TGTGCCAGCAGCATCCCGGGACAGGGGGTGAACACTGAAGCTTTCTTT.

Worth noting for this clonotype: Relative to the germline gene, one junction end is altered; a read error may explain this. The genes are TRBV27 and TRBJ1-1, with a tentative D call TRBD1 (6 bases). The V gene's germline CDR1 is MNHEY and CDR2 SMNVEV (reference sequence). This CDR3 is built from 13 residues. CDR3 coding DNA: TGTGCCAGCAGTCCTACAGGGAACACTGAAACTTTCTTT. Translation gives CASSPTGNTETFF.

Remarks on this clonotype: A much larger clone differs by one base, so this may be a read error. Given the absence of the conserved phenylalanine or tryptophan at the CDR3 end, a read error is likely. This chain joins TRBV5-1 and TRBJ2-5; 7 nucleotides agree with TRBD1. The junction had 11 bases not matched to a gene; V was cut back by 7 bases and J by 2 bases. This CDR3 has 15 residues. In germline, CDR1 is SGHRS, CDR2 YFSETQ. The CDR3 is CASPCETGNQETQYL. The CDR3 nucleotides read TGCGCCAGCCCCTGCGAGACAGGGAATCAAGAGACCCAGTACCTC.